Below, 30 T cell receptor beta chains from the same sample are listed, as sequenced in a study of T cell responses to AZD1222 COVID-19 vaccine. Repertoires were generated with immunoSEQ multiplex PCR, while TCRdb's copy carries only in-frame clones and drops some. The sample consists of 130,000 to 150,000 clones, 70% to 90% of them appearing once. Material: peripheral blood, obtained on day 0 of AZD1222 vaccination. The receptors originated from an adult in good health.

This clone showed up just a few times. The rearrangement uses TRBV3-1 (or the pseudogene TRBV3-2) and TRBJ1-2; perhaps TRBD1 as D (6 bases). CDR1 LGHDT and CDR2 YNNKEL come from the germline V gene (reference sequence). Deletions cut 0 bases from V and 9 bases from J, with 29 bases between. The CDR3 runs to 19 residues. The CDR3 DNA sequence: TGTGCCAGCAGCCAAGATTTTTCGACAGGACTACAGCATAAACCCCGCTACACCTTC. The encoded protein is CASSQDFSTGLQHKPRYTF.

The chain's CDR3 is CASSLGWNQPQHF. The CDR3 coding sequence is TGTGCCAGCAGTTTAGGTTGGAATCAGCCCCAGCATTTT. The chain employs TRBV27 and TRBJ1-5, with D uncertain. The germline V gene has CDR1 MNHEY and CDR2 SMNVEV (reference sequence). V gave up 2 bases and J gave up 4 bases, with 6 bases separating them. The CDR3 has 13 amino acids.

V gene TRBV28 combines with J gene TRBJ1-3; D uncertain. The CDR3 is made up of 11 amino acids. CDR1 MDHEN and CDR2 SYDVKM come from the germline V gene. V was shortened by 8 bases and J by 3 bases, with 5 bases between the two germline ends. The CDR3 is CASHSGNTIYF. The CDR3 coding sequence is TGTGCCAGCCACAGTGGAAACACCATATATTTT. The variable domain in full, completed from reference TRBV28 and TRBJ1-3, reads DVKVTQSSRYLVKRTGEKVFLECVQDMDHENMFWYRQDPGLGLRLIYFSYDVKMKEKGDIPEGYSVSREKKERFSLILESASTNQTSMYLCASHSGNTIYFGEGSWLTVV.

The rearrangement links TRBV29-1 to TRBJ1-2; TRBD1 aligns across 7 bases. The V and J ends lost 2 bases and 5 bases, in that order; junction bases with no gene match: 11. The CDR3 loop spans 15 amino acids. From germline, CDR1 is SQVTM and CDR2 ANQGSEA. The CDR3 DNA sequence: TGCAGCGTTGAAAGTTCGGACAGGAGTTGGTATGGCTACACCTTC. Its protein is CSVESSDRSWYGYTF.

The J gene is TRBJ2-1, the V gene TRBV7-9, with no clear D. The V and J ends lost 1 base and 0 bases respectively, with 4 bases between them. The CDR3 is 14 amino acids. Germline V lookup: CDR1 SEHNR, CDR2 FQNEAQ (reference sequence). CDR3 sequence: CASSLVGSYNEQFF. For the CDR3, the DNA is TGTGCCAGCAGCTTAGTGGGCTCCTACAATGAGCAGTTCTTC.

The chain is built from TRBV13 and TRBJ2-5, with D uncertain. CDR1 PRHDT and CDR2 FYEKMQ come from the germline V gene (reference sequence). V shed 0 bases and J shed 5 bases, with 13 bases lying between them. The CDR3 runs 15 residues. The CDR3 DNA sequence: TGTGCCAGCAGCTTAGGTCGGCCCAGACGGGAGACCCAGTACTTC. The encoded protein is CASSLGRPRRETQYF.

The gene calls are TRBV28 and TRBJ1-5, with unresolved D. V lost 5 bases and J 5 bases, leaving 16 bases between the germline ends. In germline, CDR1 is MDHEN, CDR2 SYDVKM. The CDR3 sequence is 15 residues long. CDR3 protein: CASSLVTRLDQPQHF. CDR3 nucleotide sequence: TGTGCCAGCAGTCTGGTGACGCGGCTTGATCAGCCCCAGCATTTT.

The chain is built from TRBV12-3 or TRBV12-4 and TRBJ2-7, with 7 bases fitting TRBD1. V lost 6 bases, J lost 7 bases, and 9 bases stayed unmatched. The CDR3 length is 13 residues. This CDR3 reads CASRMTGQREQYF. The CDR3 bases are TGTGCCAGCAGGATGACAGGGCAGAGGGAGCAGTACTTC.

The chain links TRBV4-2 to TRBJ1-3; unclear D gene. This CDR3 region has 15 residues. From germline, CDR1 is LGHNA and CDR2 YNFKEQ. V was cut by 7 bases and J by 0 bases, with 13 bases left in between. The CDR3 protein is CASTGRLLSGNTIYF. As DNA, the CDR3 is TGTGCCAGCACGGGCAGACTACTCTCTGGAAACACCATATATTTT.

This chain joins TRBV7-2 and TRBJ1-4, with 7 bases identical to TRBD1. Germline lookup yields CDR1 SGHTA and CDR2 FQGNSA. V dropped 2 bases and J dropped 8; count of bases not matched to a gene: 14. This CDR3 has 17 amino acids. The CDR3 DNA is TGTGCCAGCAGCTTACAAACAGGGGTGGCGTTTGGGGAAAAACTGTTTTTT. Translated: CASSLQTGVAFGEKLFF. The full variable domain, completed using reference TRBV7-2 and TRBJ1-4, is GAGVSQSPSNKVTEKGKDVELRCDPISGHTALYWYRQSLGQGLEFLIYFQGNSAPDKSGLPSDRFSAERTGGSVSTLTIQRTQQEDSAVYLCASSLQTGVAFGEKLFFGSGTQLSVL.

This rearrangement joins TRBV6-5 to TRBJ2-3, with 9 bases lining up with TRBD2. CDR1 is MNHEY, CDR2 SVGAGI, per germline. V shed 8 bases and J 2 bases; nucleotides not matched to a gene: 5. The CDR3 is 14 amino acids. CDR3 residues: CASALAGHTDTQYF. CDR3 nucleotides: TGTGCCAGCGCCCTAGCGGGGCACACAGATACGCAGTATTTT.

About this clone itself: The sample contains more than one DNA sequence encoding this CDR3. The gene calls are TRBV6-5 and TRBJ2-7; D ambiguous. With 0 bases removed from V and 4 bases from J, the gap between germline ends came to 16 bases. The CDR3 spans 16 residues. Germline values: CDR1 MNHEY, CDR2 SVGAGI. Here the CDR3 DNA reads TGTGCCAGCAGTTACTCTCGCTACTGGTCCCCTTACGAGCAGTACTTC. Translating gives CASSYSRYWSPYEQYF.

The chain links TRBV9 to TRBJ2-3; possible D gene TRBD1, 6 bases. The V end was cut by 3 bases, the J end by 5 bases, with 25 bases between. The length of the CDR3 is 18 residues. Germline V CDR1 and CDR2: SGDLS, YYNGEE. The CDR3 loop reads CASSEGRGTTRGEDTQYF. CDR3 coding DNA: TGTGCCAGCAGCGAGGGGCGAGGGACAACCCGGGGTGAAGATACGCAGTATTTT.

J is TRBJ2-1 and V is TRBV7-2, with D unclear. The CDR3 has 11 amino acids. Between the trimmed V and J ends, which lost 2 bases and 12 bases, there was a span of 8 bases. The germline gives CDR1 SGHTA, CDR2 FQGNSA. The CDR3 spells CASSLQQGQFF. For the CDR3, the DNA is TGTGCCAGCAGCTTACAGCAAGGGCAGTTCTTC.

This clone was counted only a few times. The CDR3 DNA sequence: TGTGCCAGCAGTGAAGTGGTGGCAGTAAATGACAATGAGCAGTTCTTC. This gives the protein CASSEVVAVNDNEQFF. The chain recombines TRBV6-1 with TRBJ2-1, with unresolved D. The CDR3 loop spans 16 amino acids. The V end was cut by 1 base, the J end by 5 bases, with 15 bases between. In germline, CDR1 is MNHNS, CDR2 SASEGT.

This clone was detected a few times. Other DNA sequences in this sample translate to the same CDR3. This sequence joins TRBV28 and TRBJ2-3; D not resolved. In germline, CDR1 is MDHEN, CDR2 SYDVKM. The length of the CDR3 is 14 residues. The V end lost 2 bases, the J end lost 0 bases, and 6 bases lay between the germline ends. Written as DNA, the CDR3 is TGTGCCAGCAGTTTAACGGATAGCACAGATACGCAGTATTTT. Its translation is CASSLTDSTDTQYF. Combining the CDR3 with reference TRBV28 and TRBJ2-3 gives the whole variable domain DVKVTQSSRYLVKRTGEKVFLECVQDMDHENMFWYRQDPGLGLRLIYFSYDVKMKEKGDIPEGYSVSREKKERFSLILESASTNQTSMYLCASSLTDSTDTQYFGPGTRLTVL.

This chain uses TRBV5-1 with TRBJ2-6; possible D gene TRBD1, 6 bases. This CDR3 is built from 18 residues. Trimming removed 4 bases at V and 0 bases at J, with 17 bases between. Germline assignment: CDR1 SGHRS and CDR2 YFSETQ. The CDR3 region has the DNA TGCGCCAGCAGCCCAAGGTCAGGGGCACCCTCTGGGGCCAACGTCCTGACTTTC. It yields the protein CASSPRSGAPSGANVLTF. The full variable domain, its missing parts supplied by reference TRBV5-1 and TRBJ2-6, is KAGVTQTPRYLIKTRGQQVTLSCSPISGHRSVSWYQQTPGQGLQFLFEYFSETQRNKGNFPGRFSGRQFSNSRSEMNVSTLELGDSALYLCASSPRSGAPSGANVLTFGAGSRLTVL.

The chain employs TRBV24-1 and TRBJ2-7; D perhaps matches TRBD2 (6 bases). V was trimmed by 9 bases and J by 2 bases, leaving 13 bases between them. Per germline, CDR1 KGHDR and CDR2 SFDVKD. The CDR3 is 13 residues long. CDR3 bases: TGTGCCACCTCACCCGCTAGCGCCTACGAGCAGTACTTC. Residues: CATSPASAYEQYF.

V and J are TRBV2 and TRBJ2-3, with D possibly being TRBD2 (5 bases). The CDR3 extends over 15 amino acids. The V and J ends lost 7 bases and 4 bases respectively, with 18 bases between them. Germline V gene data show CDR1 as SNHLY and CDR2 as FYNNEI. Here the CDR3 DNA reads TGTGCCAGCAAAAAAGAGGGCCCATCGGCAGATACGCAGTATTTT. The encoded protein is CASKKEGPSADTQYF.

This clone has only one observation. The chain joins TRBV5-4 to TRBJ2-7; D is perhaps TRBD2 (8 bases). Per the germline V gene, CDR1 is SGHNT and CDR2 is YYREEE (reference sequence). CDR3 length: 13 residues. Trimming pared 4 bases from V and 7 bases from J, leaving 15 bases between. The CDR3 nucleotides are TGTGCCAGCAGCCGGGAGGGGGCCAGGGAGCAGTACTTC. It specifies CASSREGAREQYF.

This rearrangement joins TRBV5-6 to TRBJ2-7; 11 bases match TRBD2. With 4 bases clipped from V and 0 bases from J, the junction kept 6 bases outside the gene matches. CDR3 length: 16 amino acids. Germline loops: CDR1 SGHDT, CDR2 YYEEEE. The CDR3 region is CASSPRGLAVSYEQYF. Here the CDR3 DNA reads TGTGCCAGCAGCCCACGGGGACTAGCGGTCTCCTACGAGCAGTACTTC.

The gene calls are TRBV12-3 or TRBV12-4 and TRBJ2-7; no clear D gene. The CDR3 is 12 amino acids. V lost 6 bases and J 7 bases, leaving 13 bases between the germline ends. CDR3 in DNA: TGTGCCAGCAGCTCCCGGGTGAGGGAGCAGTACTTC. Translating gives CASSSRVREQYF.

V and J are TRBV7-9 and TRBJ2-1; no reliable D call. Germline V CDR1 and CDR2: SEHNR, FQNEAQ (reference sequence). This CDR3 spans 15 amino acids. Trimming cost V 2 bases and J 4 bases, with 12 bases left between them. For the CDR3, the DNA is TGTGCCAGCAGCTTACAAGCGACTCTATACAATGAGCAGTTCTTC. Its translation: CASSLQATLYNEQFF.

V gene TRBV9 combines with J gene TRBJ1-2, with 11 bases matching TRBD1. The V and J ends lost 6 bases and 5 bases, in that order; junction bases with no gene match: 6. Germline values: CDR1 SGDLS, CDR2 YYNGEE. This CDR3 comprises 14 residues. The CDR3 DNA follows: TGTGCCAGCACGGACGGGACAGGGGGTTATGGCTACACCTTC. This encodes CASTDGTGGYGYTF.

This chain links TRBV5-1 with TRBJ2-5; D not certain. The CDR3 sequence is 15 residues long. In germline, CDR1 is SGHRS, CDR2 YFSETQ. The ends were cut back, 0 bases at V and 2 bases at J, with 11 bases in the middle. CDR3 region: CASSLARGIQETQYF. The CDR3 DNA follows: TGCGCCAGCAGCTTGGCCCGTGGAATACAAGAGACCCAGTACTTC.

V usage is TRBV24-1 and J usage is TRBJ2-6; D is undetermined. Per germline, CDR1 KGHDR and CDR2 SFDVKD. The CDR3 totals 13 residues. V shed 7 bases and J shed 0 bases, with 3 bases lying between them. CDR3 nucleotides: TGTGCCACCAGGAACTCTGGGGCCAACGTCCTGACTTTC. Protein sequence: CATRNSGANVLTF.

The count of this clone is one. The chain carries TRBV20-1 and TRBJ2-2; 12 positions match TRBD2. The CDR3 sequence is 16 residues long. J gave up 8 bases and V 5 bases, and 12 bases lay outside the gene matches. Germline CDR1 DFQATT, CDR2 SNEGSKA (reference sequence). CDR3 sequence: CSAGALAGGVRGELFF. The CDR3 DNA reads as TGCAGTGCTGGTGCTCTAGCGGGAGGGGTCAGGGGGGAGCTGTTTTTT.

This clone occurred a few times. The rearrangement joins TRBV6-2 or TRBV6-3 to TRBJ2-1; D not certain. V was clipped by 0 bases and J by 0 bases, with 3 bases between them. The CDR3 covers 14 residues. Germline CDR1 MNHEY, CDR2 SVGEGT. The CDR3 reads CASSYSSSYNEQFF. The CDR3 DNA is TGTGCCAGCAGTTACTCTAGCTCCTACAATGAGCAGTTCTTC.

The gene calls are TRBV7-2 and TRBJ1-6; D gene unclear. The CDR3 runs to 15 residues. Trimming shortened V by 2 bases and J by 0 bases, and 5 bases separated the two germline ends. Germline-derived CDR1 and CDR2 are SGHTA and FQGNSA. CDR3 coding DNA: TGTGCCAGCAGCTTAAAAGGCTCCTATAATTCACCCCTCCACTTT. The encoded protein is CASSLKGSYNSPLHF.

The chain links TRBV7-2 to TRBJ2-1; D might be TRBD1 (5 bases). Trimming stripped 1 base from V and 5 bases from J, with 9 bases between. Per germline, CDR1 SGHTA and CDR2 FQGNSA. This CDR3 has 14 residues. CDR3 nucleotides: TGTGCCAGCAGCTTAGAACAGGCGAACAATGAGCAGTTCTTC. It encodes CASSLEQANNEQFF. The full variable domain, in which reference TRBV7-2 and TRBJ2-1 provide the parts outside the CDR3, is GAGVSQSPSNKVTEKGKDVELRCDPISGHTALYWYRQSLGQGLEFLIYFQGNSAPDKSGLPSDRFSAERTGGSVSTLTIQRTQQEDSAVYLCASSLEQANNEQFFGPGTRLTVL.